One and the same sample provided the 19 T cell receptor beta chains below, sequenced in a study of T cells in Graves' hyperthyroidism and ophthalmopathy. The CDR3 regions of TCR beta were amplified from RNA transcripts. TCR CDR3 underwent first-round RT-PCR with the HTBI primer set. One entry per CDR3 protein results from TCRdb running MiXCR on the multiplex PCR reads. The data show around 290,000 distinct CDR3 sequences, around 15% seen once. Material for sequencing was blood. The receptors shown here come from a woman in her sixties or seventies with Graves' ophthalmopathy.

This clonotype was seen repeatedly, ten times or more. The chain carries TRBV20-1 and TRBJ1-1; D perhaps matches TRBD1 (5 bases). The V gene lost 3 bases and the J gene lost 5 bases, with 13 bases spanning the gap. There are 13 residues in the CDR3. Germline CDR1 reads DFQATT; CDR2 reads SNEGSKA (reference sequence). The CDR3 DNA reads as TGCAGTGCTAGTCGGCAGGGTGGTACTGAAGCTTTCTTT. It encodes CSASRQGGTEAFF.

This clonotype has just a few counts. The CDR3 here is CASRDLGPQHF. The CDR3 region has the DNA TGTGCCAGTAGGGACTTGGGGCCCCAGCATTTT. The rearrangement links TRBV19 to TRBJ1-5; D is undetermined. The V end was cut by 6 bases, the J end by 9 bases, with 9 bases between. The CDR3 runs 11 residues. Per germline, CDR1 LNHDA and CDR2 SQIVND (reference sequence).

At least ten counts were recorded for this clonotype. This chain connects TRBV29-1 to TRBJ2-3; 11 nucleotides align to TRBD1. The CDR3 length is 17 residues. Germline loops: CDR1 SQVTM, CDR2 ANQGSEA. J gave up 4 bases and V 1 base, and 10 bases lay outside the gene matches. DNA of the CDR3: TGCAGCGTTGAAGGAATGAGGACAGGGGGCTTATCAGATACGCAGTATTTT. This translates into CSVEGMRTGGLSDTQYF.

The chain employs TRBV9 and TRBJ2-6; 8 nucleotides line up with TRBD2. CDR3 length: 17 amino acids. The V gene's germline CDR1 is SGDLS and CDR2 YYNGEE. Trimming cost V 0 bases and J 5 bases; bases outside gene matches: 7. As DNA, the CDR3 is TGTGCCAGCAGCGTAGCCGGGGGGGAGAATAGGGCCAACGTCCTGACTTTC. Amino acid sequence: CASSVAGGENRANVLTF.

The chain joins TRBV20-1 to TRBJ2-5, with D uncertain. Trimming pared 6 bases from V and 4 bases from J, leaving 15 bases between. The CDR3 runs 13 residues. Germline V CDR1 and CDR2: DFQATT, SNEGSKA (reference sequence). CDR3 sequence (DNA): TGCAGTGCATCGGATCAAAGGAGAGAGACCCAGTACTTC. This gives the protein CSASDQRRETQYF.

Of note for this clonotype: This could be a read error, since a much larger clone is one nucleotide away. The rearrangement links TRBV6-1 to TRBJ2-3; 7 nucleotides line up with TRBD1. V shed 6 bases and J 6 bases; nucleotides not matched to a gene: 15. This CDR3 region has 16 residues. Germline-derived CDR1 and CDR2 are MNHNS and SASEGT. CDR3 in DNA: TGTGCCAGCAGCCCCCCCACCGGGACAGTCGGCGATACGCAGTATTTT. As protein: CASSPPTGTVGDTQYF.

The V and J genes are TRBV7-9 and TRBJ2-2; 7 nucleotides align to TRBD1. Losses at the gene ends were 3 bases for V and 6 bases for J; bases not matched to a gene: 7. The CDR3 is 15 amino acids. The V gene's germline CDR1 is SEHNR and CDR2 FQNEAQ (reference sequence). The CDR3 reads CASSLATGSPGELFF. The CDR3, as DNA: TGTGCCAGCAGCTTGGCGACAGGGAGTCCCGGGGAGCTGTTTTTT.

This clonotype was recorded at least ten times. J is TRBJ2-5 and V is TRBV18, with TRBD1 identical over 8 bases. CDR1 and CDR2 from the germline V gene are KGHSH and LQKENI. J was trimmed by 5 bases and V by 2 bases; bases with no gene match: 7. The CDR3 length is 15 residues. CDR3 loop: CASSPSGQGAETQYF. CDR3 nucleotide sequence: TGTGCCAGCTCACCATCCGGACAGGGTGCGGAGACCCAGTACTTC.

The sample holds many counts of this clonotype. The chain recombines TRBV3-1 with TRBJ2-1; unclear D gene. The CDR3 is 11 residues long. V lost 2 bases and J 9 bases, leaving 5 bases between the germline ends. The germline gives CDR1 LGHDT, CDR2 YNNKEL (reference sequence). CDR3 in DNA: TGTGCCAGCAGCCAACTCAGTGAGCAGTTCTTC. Protein product: CASSQLSEQFF.

This clonotype was recorded many times. The chain has TRBV19 and TRBJ1-2; TRBD1 might be the D (5 bases). Germline V gene data show CDR1 as LNHDA and CDR2 as SQIVND (reference sequence). The CDR3 runs to 14 residues. V shed 5 bases and J shed 1 base, with 11 bases lying between them. CDR3 in DNA: TGTGCCAGTAGTTCCGCGGGGGGTAACTATGGCTACACCTTC. It specifies CASSSAGGNYGYTF.

This clonotype was detected only a few times. This sequence joins TRBV5-1 and TRBJ1-2; 10 positions agree with TRBD1. V dropped 3 bases and J dropped 3; count of bases not matched to a gene: 2. Germline V gives CDR1 SGHRS, CDR2 YFSETQ. The CDR3 runs to 14 residues. The CDR3 region is CASSYGTGDYGYTF. The CDR3 nucleotides are TGCGCCAGCAGCTATGGGACAGGGGACTATGGCTACACCTTC.

At least ten counts were recorded for this clonotype. V gene TRBV18 combines with J gene TRBJ1-1; possible D gene TRBD1, 5 bases. With 5 bases removed from V and 11 bases from J, the gap between germline ends came to 15 bases. Per the germline V gene, CDR1 is KGHSH and CDR2 is LQKENI. The CDR3 runs 12 residues. The DNA for the CDR3 is TGTGCCAGCTCAACGGACACGCTACGGGCTTTCTTT. It encodes CASSTDTLRAFF. The complete variable domain, with remaining parts taken from reference TRBV18 and TRBJ1-1, reads NAGVMQNPRHLVRRRGQEARLRCSPMKGHSHVYWYRQLPEEGLKFMVYLQKENIIDESGMPKERFSAEFPKEGPSILRIQQVVRGDSAAYFCASSTDTLRAFFGQGTRLTVV.

This clonotype was seen a few times. V is TRBV19 and J is TRBJ1-1; D is uncertain. V lost 2 bases and J lost 6, with 10 bases in between. CDR1 LNHDA and CDR2 SQIVND come from the germline V gene (reference sequence). This CDR3 is 13 amino acids long. The CDR3 bases are TGTGCCAGTAGTATAAATAGAGCAGCTGAAGCTTTCTTT. It translates to CASSINRAAEAFF.

This clonotype was counted ten times or more. An end of the junction differs from the germline gene, which may be a read error. The gene calls are TRBV20-1 and TRBJ2-7; D gene unclear. The CDR3 contains 12 residues. Germline V gives CDR1 DFQATT, CDR2 SNEGSKA (reference sequence). CDR3 amino acids: CSARGSSGEEYF. DNA for the CDR3: TGCAGTGCTAGGGGATCATCAGGCGAGGAGTACTTC.

DNA for the CDR3: TGTGCCAGCAGCCGAGAGGGACTAGCGGGGGAAAATACGCAGTATTTT. Translating gives CASSREGLAGENTQYF. The chain uses TRBV14 and TRBJ2-3; 14 bases are shared with TRBD2. There are 16 residues in the CDR3. Germline V gene sequence: CDR1 SGHDN, CDR2 FVKESK. The ends lost 4 bases at V and 7 bases at J; junction bases unmatched: 7.

This clonotype was seen more than once but under ten times. V and J are TRBV5-6 and TRBJ2-5, with a tentative D call TRBD1 (5 bases). With 2 bases removed from V and 4 bases from J, the gap between germline ends came to 18 bases. The CDR3 runs to 16 residues. CDR1 and CDR2 (germline): SGHDT, YYEEEE. The CDR3 reads CASSLIESWGRETQYF. The CDR3 DNA is TGTGCCAGCAGCTTAATCGAAAGTTGGGGCCGAGAGACCCAGTACTTC.

The sample holds a few counts of this clonotype. The J gene is TRBJ1-4, the V gene TRBV20-1; D possibly corresponds to TRBD1 (6 bases). V was pared by 6 bases and J by 2 bases, with 13 bases between. The CDR3 length is 14 residues. The germline V gene encodes CDR1 DFQATT and CDR2 SNEGSKA (reference sequence). The CDR3 sequence: CSAPVGGTNEKLFF. The CDR3 nucleotides are TGCAGTGCGCCCGTGGGGGGCACTAATGAAAAACTGTTTTTT.

This clonotype was found a few times. The chain joins TRBV5-6 to TRBJ2-7; a possible D gene is TRBD2 (5 bases). Between the trimmed V and J ends, which lost 4 bases and 7 bases, there was a span of 15 bases. This CDR3 spans 13 amino acids. Germline CDR1 and CDR2: SGHDT and YYEEEE. The CDR3 sequence: CASSLGLQWEQYF. The CDR3 coding sequence is TGTGCCAGCAGCCTTGGACTGCAATGGGAGCAGTACTTC.

The table lists this clonotype with many counts. The CDR3 is CASSSLRGNYGYTF. The CDR3 nucleotides read TGTGCCAGCAGTTCCCTTAGAGGGAACTATGGCTACACCTTC. The chain employs TRBV6-1 and TRBJ1-2; D gene uncertain. With 5 bases removed from V and 2 bases from J, the gap between germline ends came to 12 bases. This CDR3 is 14 amino acids long. Germline CDR1 is MNHNS and CDR2 is SASEGT.